The 2 T cell receptor beta chains below all came from one sample that was sequenced in a study of OX40 agonist ivuxolimab in advanced cancers. TCRdb's copy holds only in-frame clones and misses some; the assay was immunoSEQ multiplex PCR. The sample contains 30,000 to 40,000 clones, 65% to 80% of which appear only once. Sequencing was performed on CD4+ or CD8+ T cells sorted from blood, taken in a trial of the OX40 agonist ivuxolimab. These receptors came from an adult with an advanced solid tumor such as melanoma, head and neck, liver or kidney cancer.

V gene TRBV10-1 combines with J gene TRBJ2-7; D call uncertain. V lost 3 bases and J lost 5, with 2 bases in between. CDR1 and CDR2 from the germline V gene are WNHNN and SYGVQD (reference sequence). The CDR3 is made up of 10 amino acids. CDR3 sequence: CASSEHEQYF. In DNA form, the CDR3 reads TGCGCCAGCAGTGAACACGAGCAGTACTTC.

The chain couples TRBV28 to TRBJ1-2; D perhaps matches TRBD1 (5 bases). Trimming pared 2 bases from V and 4 bases from J, leaving 5 bases between. The CDR3 is 12 residues long. The germline gives CDR1 MDHEN, CDR2 SYDVKM. The CDR3, as DNA: TGTGCCAGCAGTTTAGACAGCTATGGCTACACCTTC. Its protein product is CASSLDSYGYTF.